There are many counts of the clone carrying this TCR beta chain. The V gene end was trimmed by 4 bases and the J gene end by 4 bases; junction bases not matched to a gene: 9. The CDR3 consists of 15 residues. The data derive from a study of CD8 T cells in ankylosing spondylitis. MiXCR, applied by TCRdb to the 5' RACE reads, yields one record per CDR3 protein. The sample has about 230,000 distinct CDR3 sequences, 8% to 10% seen once. The chain couples TRBV12-3 or TRBV12-4 to TRBJ2-7; 8 nucleotides match TRBD2. This clonotype was sampled from a female donor with ankylosing spondylitis or in good health (not recorded which). Sequencing was done on a sample of blood, either unsorted or a sorted T cell fraction (not recorded which). CDR3 sequence reads: CASSSGLVSQYEQYF. The CDR3 DNA reads TGTGCCAGCAGTTCGGGACTAGTAAGTCAGTACGAGCAGTACTTC.